This TCR beta chain originates from a study of T cells after yellow fever vaccination. Study-wide background: Preparation of fractions with low cell numbers was performed using SMART-Seq v4 Ultra Low Input.

There are many counts of this clonotype. CDR3 length equals 13 residues. Germline V gene sequence: CDR1 SEHNR, CDR2 FQNEAQ (reference sequence). Trimming pared 7 bases from V and 6 bases from J, leaving 12 bases between. Synthesis of TCR cDNA relied on 5'RACE template switching, which attached a universal primer site and UMIs. Each CDR3 protein is one row after TCRdb ran MiXCR on the 5' RACE reads. Of roughly 140,000 distinct CDR3 sequences in the sample, 7.7% were seen once. The sequence came from a young man who received the YFV17D yellow fever vaccine. The source material was CD4+ T cells sorted from PBMCs, sampled 5 days after the yellow fever booster vaccination. The chain combines TRBV7-9 with TRBJ2-2; TRBD2 is a possible D gene (5 bases). DNA of the CDR3: TGTGCCAGCACCAATACGGGATCCGGGGAGCTGTTTTTT. Its protein product is CASTNTGSGELFF.